The clone carrying this T cell receptor (beta chain) was detected only a few times. What it binds is not known. This specimen comes from a study of T-cell memory formation after mild COVID-19. Study results and limitations: Most CD4+ clones that shrank were in CM and EM, while CD8+ ones turned up in EMRA.

The CDR3 runs to 13 residues. The germline CDR1 and CDR2 sequences are MNHEY and SVGAGI. V was shortened by 6 bases and J by 13 bases, with 21 bases between the two germline ends. TCRdb re-analysed the 5' RACE reads in MiXCR, keeping a single row per CDR3 protein. The sample includes roughly 200,000 distinct CDR3 sequences, roughly 17% of them seen just once. The sequence was obtained from an adult woman who had mild COVID-19 (a few samples of this study predate the infection). Cell type and time point are not known. This chain links TRBV6-5 with TRBJ1-2; D is ambiguous. Sequences were obtained from PBMCs or a T cell subset sorted from them (not recorded which). The CDR3 DNA sequence: TGTGCCAGCAGCACATTAGGAAGAGGAAAGAGCACCTTC. It yields the protein CASSTLGRGKSTF.